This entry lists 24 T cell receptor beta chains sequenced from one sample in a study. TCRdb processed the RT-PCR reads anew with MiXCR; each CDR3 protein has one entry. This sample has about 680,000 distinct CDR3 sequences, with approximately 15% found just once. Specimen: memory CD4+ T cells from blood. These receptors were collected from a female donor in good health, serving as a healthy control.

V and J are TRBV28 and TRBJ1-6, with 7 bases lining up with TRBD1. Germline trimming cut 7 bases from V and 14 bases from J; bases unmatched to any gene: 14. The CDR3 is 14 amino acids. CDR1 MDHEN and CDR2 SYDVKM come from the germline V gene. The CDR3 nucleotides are TGTGCCAGCACCACGACAGGGACAGTTTCGGCCCTCCACTTT. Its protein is CASTTTGTVSALHF. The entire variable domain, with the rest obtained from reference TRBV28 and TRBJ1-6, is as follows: DVKVTQSSRYLVKRTGEKVFLECVQDMDHENMFWYRQDPGLGLRLIYFSYDVKMKEKGDIPEGYSVSREKKERFSLILESASTNQTSMYLCASTTTGTVSALHFGNGTRLTVT.

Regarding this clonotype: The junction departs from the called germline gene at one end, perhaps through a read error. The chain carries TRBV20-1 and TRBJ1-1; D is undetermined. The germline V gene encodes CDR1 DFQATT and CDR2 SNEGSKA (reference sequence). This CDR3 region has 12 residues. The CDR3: CSSRVGMTEAFF. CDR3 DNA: TGCAGTTCTAGAGTCGGGATGACTGAAGCTTTCTTT.

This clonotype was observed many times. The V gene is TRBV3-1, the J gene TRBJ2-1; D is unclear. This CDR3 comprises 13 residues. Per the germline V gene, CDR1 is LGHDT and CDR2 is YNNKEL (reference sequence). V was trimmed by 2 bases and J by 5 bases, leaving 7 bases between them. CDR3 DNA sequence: TGTGCCAGCAGCCAAACCCACGACAATGAGCAGTTCTTC. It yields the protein CASSQTHDNEQFF.

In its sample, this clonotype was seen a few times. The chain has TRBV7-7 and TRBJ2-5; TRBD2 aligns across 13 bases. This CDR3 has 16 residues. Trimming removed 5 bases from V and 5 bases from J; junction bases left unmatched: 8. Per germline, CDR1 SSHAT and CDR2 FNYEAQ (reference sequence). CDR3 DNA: TGTGCCAGCAGCCCAGGACTAGCGGGGGCTGCGGAGACCCAGTACTTC. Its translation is CASSPGLAGAAETQYF.

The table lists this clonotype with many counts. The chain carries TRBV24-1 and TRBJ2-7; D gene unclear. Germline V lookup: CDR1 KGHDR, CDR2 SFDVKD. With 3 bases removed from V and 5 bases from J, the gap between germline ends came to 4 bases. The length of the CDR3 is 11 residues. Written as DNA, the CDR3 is TGTGCCACCAGTGATCTCCACGAGCAGTACTTC. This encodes CATSDLHEQYF.

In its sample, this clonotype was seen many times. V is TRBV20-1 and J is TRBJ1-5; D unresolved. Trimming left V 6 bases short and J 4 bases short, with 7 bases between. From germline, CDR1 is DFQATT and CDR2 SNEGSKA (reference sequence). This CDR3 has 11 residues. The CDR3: CSAMGNQPQHF. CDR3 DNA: TGCAGTGCCATGGGGAATCAGCCCCAGCATTTT.

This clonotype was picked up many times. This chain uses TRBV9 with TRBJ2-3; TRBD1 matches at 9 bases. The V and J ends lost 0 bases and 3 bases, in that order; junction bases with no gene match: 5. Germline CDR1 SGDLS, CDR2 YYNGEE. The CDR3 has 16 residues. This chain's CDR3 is CASSVGTGDSTDTQYF. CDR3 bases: TGTGCCAGCAGCGTAGGGACAGGGGATAGTACAGATACGCAGTATTTT.

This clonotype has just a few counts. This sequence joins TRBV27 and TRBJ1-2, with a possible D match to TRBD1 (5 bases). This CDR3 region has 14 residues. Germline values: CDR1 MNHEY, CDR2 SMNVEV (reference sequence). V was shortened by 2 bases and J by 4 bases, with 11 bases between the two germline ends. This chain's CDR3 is CASSLVGEGYGYTF. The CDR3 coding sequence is TGTGCCAGCAGTTTAGTAGGGGAAGGCTATGGCTACACCTTC.

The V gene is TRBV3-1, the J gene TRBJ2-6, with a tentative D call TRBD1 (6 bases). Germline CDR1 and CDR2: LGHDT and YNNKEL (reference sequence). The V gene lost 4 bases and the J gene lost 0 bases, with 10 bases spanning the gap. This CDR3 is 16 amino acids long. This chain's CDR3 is CASSPGHLSGANVLTF. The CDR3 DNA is TGTGCCAGCAGCCCGGGACACCTCTCTGGGGCCAACGTCCTGACTTTC.

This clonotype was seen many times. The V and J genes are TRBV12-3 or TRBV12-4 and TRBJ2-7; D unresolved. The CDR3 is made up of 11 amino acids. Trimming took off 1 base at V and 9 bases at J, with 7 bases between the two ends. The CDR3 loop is CASSLGYVQYF. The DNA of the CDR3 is TGTGCCAGCAGTTTAGGGTATGTGCAGTACTTC.

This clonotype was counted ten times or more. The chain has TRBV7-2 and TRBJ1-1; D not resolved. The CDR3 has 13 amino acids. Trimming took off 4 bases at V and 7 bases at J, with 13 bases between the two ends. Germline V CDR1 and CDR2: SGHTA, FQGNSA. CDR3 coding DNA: TGTGCCAGCAGCTCCTGGCCAGGTGGTGAAGCTTTCTTT. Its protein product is CASSSWPGGEAFF.

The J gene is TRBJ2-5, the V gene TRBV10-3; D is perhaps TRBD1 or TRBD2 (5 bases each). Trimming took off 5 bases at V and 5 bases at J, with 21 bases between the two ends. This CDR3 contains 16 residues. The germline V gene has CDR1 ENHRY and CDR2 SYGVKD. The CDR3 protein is CAISTALRDLSETQYF. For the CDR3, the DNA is TGTGCCATCAGTACCGCCCTGAGGGACCTCAGTGAGACCCAGTACTTC.

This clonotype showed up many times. DNA for the CDR3: TGCAGTGCTCTAAGCGGCCACCAATCGACCGGGGAGCTGTTTTTT. This gives the protein CSALSGHQSTGELFF. This chain connects TRBV20-1 to TRBJ2-2; TRBD2 is a possible D gene (5 bases). Trimming stripped 5 bases from V and 5 bases from J, with 18 bases between. Germline-derived CDR1 and CDR2 are DFQATT and SNEGSKA (reference sequence). The CDR3 covers 15 residues.

This CDR3 reads CASSTDFTPGANVLTF. CDR3 coding DNA: TGTGCCAGCAGCACCGACTTCACCCCTGGGGCCAACGTCCTGACTTTC. The V gene is TRBV7-9, the J gene TRBJ2-6; D remains ambiguous. The V end was cut by 5 bases, the J end by 2 bases, with 13 bases between. Germline V gives CDR1 SEHNR, CDR2 FQNEAQ (reference sequence). The CDR3 length is 16 residues. The entire variable domain, with the rest obtained from reference TRBV7-9 and TRBJ2-6, is as follows: DTGVSQNPRHKITKRGQNVTFRCDPISEHNRLYWYRQTLGQGPEFLTYFQNEAQLEKSRLLSDRFSAERPKGSFSTLEIQRTEQGDSAMYLCASSTDFTPGANVLTFGAGSRLTVL.

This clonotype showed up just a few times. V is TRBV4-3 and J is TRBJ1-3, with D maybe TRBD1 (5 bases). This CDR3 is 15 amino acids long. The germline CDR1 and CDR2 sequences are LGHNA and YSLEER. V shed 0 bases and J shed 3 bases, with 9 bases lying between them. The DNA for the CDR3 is TGCGCCAGCAGCCAAGAGAATAGGGGTGGAAACACCATATATTTT. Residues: CASSQENRGGNTIYF.

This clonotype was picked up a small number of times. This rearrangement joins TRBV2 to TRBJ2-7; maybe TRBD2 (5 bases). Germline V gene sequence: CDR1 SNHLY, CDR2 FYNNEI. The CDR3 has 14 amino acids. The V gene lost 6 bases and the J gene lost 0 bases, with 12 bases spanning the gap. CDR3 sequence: CASRREPSSYEQYF. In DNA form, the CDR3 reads TGTGCCAGCAGACGGGAACCCAGCTCCTACGAGCAGTACTTC. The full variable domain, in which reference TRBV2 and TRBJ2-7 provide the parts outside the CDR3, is EPEVTQTPSHQVTQMGQEVILRCVPISNHLYFYWYRQILGQKVEFLVSFYNNEISEKSEIFDDQFSVERPDGSNFTLKIRSTKLEDSAMYFCASRREPSSYEQYFGPGTRLTVT.

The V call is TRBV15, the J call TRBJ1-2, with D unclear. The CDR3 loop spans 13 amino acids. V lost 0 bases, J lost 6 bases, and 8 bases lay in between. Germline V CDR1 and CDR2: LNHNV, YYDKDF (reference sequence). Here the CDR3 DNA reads TGTGCCACCAGCAGAGATGTAGGCGATGGCTACACCTTC. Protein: CATSRDVGDGYTF.

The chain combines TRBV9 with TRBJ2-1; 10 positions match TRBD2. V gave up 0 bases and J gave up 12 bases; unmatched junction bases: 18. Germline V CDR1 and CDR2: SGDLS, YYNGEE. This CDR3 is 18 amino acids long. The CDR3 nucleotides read TGTGCCAGCAGCGTAGGATACGGGACTAGCGTGTTGGGTTCGGTGCAGTTCTTC. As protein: CASSVGYGTSVLGSVQFF.

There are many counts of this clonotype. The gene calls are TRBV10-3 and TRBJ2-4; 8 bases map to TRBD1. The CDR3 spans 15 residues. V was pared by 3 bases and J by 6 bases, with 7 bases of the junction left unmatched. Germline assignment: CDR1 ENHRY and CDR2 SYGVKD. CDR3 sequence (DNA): TGTGCCATCAGTGACGGACAGGGAGAATTAAACATTCAGTACTTC. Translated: CAISDGQGELNIQYF.

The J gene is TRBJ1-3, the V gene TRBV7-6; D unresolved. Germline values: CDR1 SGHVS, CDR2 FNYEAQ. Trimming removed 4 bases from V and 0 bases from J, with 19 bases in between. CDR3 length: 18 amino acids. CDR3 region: CASSSPEGRGSSGNTIYF. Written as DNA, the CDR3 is TGTGCCAGCAGCTCCCCCGAAGGTAGAGGCTCCTCTGGAAACACCATATATTTT.

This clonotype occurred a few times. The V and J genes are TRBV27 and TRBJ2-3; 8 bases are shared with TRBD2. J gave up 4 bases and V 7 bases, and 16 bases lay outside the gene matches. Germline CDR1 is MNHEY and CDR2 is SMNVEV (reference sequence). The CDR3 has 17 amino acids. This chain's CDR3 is CASKPLAGRAGADTQYF. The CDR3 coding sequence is TGTGCCAGCAAGCCCCTAGCCGGGAGGGCAGGTGCAGATACGCAGTATTTT.

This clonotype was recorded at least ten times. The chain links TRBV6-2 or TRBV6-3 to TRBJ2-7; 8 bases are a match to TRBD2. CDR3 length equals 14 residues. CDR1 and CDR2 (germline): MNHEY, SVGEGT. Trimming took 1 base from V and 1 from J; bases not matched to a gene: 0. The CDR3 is CASSYLAGSYEQYF. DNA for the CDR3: TGTGCCAGCAGTTACTTAGCGGGGTCCTACGAGCAGTACTTC.

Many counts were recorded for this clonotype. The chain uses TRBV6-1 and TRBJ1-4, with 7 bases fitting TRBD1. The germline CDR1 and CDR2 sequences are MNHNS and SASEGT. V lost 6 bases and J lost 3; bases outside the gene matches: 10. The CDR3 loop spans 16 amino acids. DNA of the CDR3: TGTGCCAGCAGAGCAGATACCGGGACAGCTAATGAAAAACTGTTTTTT. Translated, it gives CASRADTGTANEKLFF.

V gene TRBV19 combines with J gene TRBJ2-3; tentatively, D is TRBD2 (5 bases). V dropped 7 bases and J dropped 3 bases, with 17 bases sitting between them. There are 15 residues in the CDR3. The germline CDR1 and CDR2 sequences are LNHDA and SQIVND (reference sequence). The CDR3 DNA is TGTGCCAGTAAACGCGGAGCTAGCAGTACAGATACGCAGTATTTT. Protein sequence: CASKRGASSTDTQYF.